The 7 T cell receptor beta chains below were found in one sample sequenced in a study of control samples from healthy donors and cancer patients. Profiled with immunoSEQ multiplex PCR; TCRdb holds only in-frame clones, not every one. The top ten clones hold approximately 15% of a sample with about 95,000 clones, 88% of them seen once. The material sequenced was blood. The receptors stem from a woman in her 70s in good health.

The rearrangement links TRBV7-2 to TRBJ2-1, with 9 bases aligning to TRBD2. The germline gives CDR1 SGHTA, CDR2 FQGNSA. V trimming: 4 bases; J trimming: 2 bases; junction bases outside the gene matches: 6. The CDR3 has 16 residues. CDR3 residues: CASSSRRTSAYNEQFF. The DNA for the CDR3 is TGTGCCAGCAGCTCCCGACGGACTAGCGCCTACAATGAGCAGTTCTTC.

The rearrangement joins TRBV6-1 to TRBJ1-2, with a weak D call TRBD1 (5 bases). Trimming left V 7 bases short and J 2 bases short, with 8 bases between. The CDR3 spans 12 residues. Germline CDR1 is MNHNS and CDR2 is SASEGT. CDR3 amino acids: CASTRQNYGYTF. For the CDR3, the DNA is TGTGCCAGCACCCGACAGAACTATGGCTACACCTTC.

This clone has just one count. The genes are TRBV6-5 and TRBJ1-1; D not certain. Trimming removed 5 bases from V and 0 bases from J, with 7 bases in between. This CDR3 is built from 13 residues. Germline assignment: CDR1 MNHEY and CDR2 SVGAGI. DNA of the CDR3: TGTGCCAGCAGTAACACAGTGAACACTGAAGCTTTCTTT. It encodes CASSNTVNTEAFF.

This clone was observed a handful of times. V and J are TRBV4-1 and TRBJ1-3, with D hard to call. CDR1 and CDR2 (germline): MGHRA, YSYEKL. The CDR3 is 17 residues long. V lost 0 bases and J lost 0, with 12 bases in between. The DNA of the CDR3 is TGCGCCAGCAGCCAAGATCTGGCCCGCAGCTCTGGAAACACCATATATTTT. This translates into CASSQDLARSSGNTIYF.

The rearrangement joins TRBV9 to TRBJ1-6, with D maybe TRBD1 (6 bases). The V end was cut by 4 bases, the J end by 6 bases, with 14 bases between. Germline-derived CDR1 and CDR2 are SGDLS and YYNGEE. The CDR3 sequence is 15 residues long. DNA for the CDR3: TGTGCCAGCAGCACGCGACAGGTCGGTAATTCACCCCTCCACTTT. Protein sequence: CASSTRQVGNSPLHF.

The chain links TRBV5-1 to TRBJ1-2, with 7 bases fitting TRBD1. Germline V CDR1 and CDR2: SGHRS, YFSETQ. CDR3 length equals 14 residues. V was pared by 3 bases and J by 6 bases, with 8 bases of the junction left unmatched. In DNA form, the CDR3 reads TGCGCCAGCAGCTGGGAGGGGGCAGAGGATGGCTACACCTTC. Its translation is CASSWEGAEDGYTF.

The rearrangement uses TRBV5-6 and TRBJ1-5; a weak D match, TRBD1 (5 bases). The V end was cut by 1 base, the J end by 4 bases, with 12 bases between. Germline values: CDR1 SGHDT, CDR2 YYEEEE. The CDR3 totals 15 residues. The CDR3 sequence is CASSLLADINQPQHF. CDR3 nucleotides: TGTGCCAGCAGCTTGTTAGCGGACATAAATCAGCCCCAGCATTTT.